The 10 T cell receptor beta chains below all came from one sample that was sequenced in a study of response to subunit inactivated influenza vaccine. From the RT-PCR reads, TCRdb called clonotypes with MiXCR, one entry per CDR3 protein. The sample yields approximately 500,000 distinct CDR3 sequences, over 10% seen once. Sequences were derived from PBMCs from blood, sampled 35 to 45 days after vaccination. These receptors all come from a man in his fifties or sixties who received an inactivated influenza vaccine.

Only a few counts were recorded for this clonotype. J is TRBJ2-1 and V is TRBV4-3, with D perhaps matching TRBD1 (5 bases). V lost 0 bases to trimming and J lost 7 bases, with 19 bases between them. The CDR3 runs 17 residues. Germline assignment: CDR1 LGHNA and CDR2 YSLEER. CDR3 sequence (DNA): TGCGCCAGCAGCCAAGATGCGGTAGGCAGGGTACGGAATGAGCAGTTCTTC. It is translated as CASSQDAVGRVRNEQFF.

This clonotype was detected a few times. The CDR3 sequence: CASAIGGVNTEAFF. DNA of the CDR3: TGTGCCAGCGCCATAGGTGGGGTGAACACTGAAGCTTTCTTT. The chain carries TRBV12-3 or TRBV12-4 and TRBJ1-1, with D uncertain. The CDR3 consists of 14 residues. The ends were cut back, 8 bases at V and 0 bases at J, with 13 bases in the middle.

Note on this clonotype: The final CDR3 position lacks the conserved phenylalanine or tryptophan, pointing to a likely read error. The CDR3 region is CASSVGQGVYEQYL. The CDR3 region has the DNA TGTGCCAGCAGCGTAGGGCAGGGAGTCTACGAGCAGTACCTC. V gene TRBV9 combines with J gene TRBJ2-7; possibly TRBD1 or TRBD2 for D (5 bases each). V lost 0 bases and J 3 bases, leaving 10 bases between the germline ends. Germline CDR1 and CDR2: SGDLS and YYNGEE. This CDR3 is 14 amino acids long.

This rearrangement joins TRBV20-1 to TRBJ2-4, with D possibly being TRBD2 (6 bases). Germline V gives CDR1 DFQATT, CDR2 SNEGSKA (reference sequence). The CDR3 has 14 amino acids. V lost 0 bases and J lost 8, with 14 bases in between. The CDR3 sequence: CSARDTRGGYIQYF. In DNA, the CDR3 is TGCAGTGCTAGAGATACCCGTGGGGGGTACATTCAGTACTTC.

The V and J genes are TRBV19 and TRBJ2-7; D uncertain. Germline V gene lookup returns CDR1 LNHDA and CDR2 SQIVND (reference sequence). V was cut by 3 bases and J by 0 bases, with 18 bases left in between. This CDR3 is 17 amino acids long. The CDR3 sequence is CASSISVSTTFSYEQYF. The CDR3 DNA reads as TGTGCCAGTAGTATCTCAGTCTCCACCACCTTCTCCTACGAGCAGTACTTC.

This clonotype turned up a few times. The chain's CDR3 is CSVARVAGPKNIQYF. As DNA, the CDR3 is TGCAGCGTTGCTAGGGTTGCAGGGCCCAAAAACATTCAGTACTTC. This chain joins TRBV29-1 and TRBJ2-4; D may be TRBD1 (5 bases). Germline CDR1 SQVTM, CDR2 ANQGSEA. This CDR3 is built from 15 residues. Trimming removed 4 bases at V and 2 bases at J, with 15 bases between.

The table lists this clonotype with many counts. The genes are TRBV12-3 or TRBV12-4 and TRBJ2-2; TRBD2 is a possible D gene (6 bases). V lost 3 bases and J 4 bases, leaving 9 bases between the germline ends. This CDR3 is built from 14 residues. The CDR3 nucleotides read TGTGCCAGCAGTTTCCGGGAGCCCACCGGGGAGCTGTTTTTT. Its protein product is CASSFREPTGELFF.

This rearrangement joins TRBV5-1 to TRBJ2-2; 7 bases map to TRBD1. The CDR3 extends over 17 amino acids. Per germline, CDR1 SGHRS and CDR2 YFSETQ. The trim removed 7 bases at V and 0 bases at J, leaving 12 bases unmatched. CDR3 in DNA: TGCGCCAGCCGAGTCCTTACAGGGGCGACGAACACCGGGGAGCTGTTTTTT. Translating it yields CASRVLTGATNTGELFF.

This clonotype was counted a few times. This chain joins TRBV10-3 and TRBJ1-5; D is ambiguous. The CDR3 consists of 14 residues. CDR1 and CDR2 from the germline V gene are ENHRY and SYGVKD. The ends were cut back, 5 bases at V and 4 bases at J, with 12 bases in the middle. The CDR3 DNA reads TGTGCCATCAGTCCGGACGGTAGTAATCAGCCCCAGCATTTT. Its protein is CAISPDGSNQPQHF.

This clonotype appeared many times. This sequence joins TRBV4-3 and TRBJ1-5, with D unclear. Germline values: CDR1 LGHNA, CDR2 YSLEER. This CDR3 is built from 13 residues. Trimming cost V 1 base and J 10 bases, with 11 bases left between them. This chain's CDR3 is CASSQVLGYPQHF. DNA for the CDR3: TGCGCCAGCAGCCAAGTCCTGGGGTATCCCCAGCATTTT.